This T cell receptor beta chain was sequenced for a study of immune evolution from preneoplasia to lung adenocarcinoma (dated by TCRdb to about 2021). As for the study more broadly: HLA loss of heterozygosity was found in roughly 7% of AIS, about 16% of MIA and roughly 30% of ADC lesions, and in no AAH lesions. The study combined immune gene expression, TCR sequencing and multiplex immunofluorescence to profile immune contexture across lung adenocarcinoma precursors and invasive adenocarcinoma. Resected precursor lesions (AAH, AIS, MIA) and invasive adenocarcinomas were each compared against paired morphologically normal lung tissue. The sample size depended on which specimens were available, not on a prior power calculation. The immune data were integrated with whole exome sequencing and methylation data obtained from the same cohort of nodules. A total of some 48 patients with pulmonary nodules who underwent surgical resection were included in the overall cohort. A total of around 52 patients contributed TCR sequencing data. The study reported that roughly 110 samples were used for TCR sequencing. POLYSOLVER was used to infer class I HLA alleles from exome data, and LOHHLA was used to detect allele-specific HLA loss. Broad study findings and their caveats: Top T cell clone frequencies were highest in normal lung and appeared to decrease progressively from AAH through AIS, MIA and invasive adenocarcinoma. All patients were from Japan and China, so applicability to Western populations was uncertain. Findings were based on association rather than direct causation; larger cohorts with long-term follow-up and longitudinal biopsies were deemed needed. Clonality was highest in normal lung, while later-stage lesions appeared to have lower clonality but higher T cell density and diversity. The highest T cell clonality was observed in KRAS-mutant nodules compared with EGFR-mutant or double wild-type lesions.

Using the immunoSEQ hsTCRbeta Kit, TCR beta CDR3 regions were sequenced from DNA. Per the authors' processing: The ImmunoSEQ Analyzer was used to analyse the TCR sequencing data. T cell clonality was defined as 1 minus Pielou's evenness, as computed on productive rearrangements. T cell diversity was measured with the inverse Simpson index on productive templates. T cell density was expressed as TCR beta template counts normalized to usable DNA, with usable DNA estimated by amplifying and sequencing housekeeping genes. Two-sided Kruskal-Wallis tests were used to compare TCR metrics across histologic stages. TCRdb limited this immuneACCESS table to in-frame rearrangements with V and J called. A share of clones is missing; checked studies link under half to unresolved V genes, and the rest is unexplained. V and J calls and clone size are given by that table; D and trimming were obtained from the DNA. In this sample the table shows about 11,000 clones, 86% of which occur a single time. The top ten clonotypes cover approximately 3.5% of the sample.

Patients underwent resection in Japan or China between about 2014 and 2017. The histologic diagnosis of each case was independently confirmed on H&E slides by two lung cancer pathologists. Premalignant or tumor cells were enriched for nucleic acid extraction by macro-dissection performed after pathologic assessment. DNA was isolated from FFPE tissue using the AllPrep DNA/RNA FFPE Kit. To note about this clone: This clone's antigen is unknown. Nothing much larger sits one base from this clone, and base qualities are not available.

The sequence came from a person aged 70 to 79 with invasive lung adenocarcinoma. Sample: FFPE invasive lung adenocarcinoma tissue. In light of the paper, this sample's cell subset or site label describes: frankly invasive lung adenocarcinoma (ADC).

The DNA reads TGCAGCGTTGAAGCCCCCCTAGCGGTCTCCTACAATGAGCAGTTCTTC. The encoded protein is CSVEAPLAVSYNEQFF. The chain employs TRBV29-1 and TRBJ2-1, and 7 junction bases match TRBD2. V is trimmed back by 1 base and J by 0 bases, and the junction contains 6 bases that no gene match accounts for. The germline V gene supplies CDR1 SQVTM and CDR2 ANQGSEA. The CDR3, cysteine through phenylalanine, is 16 amino acids long. Solely the CDR3 DNA is kept, with 48 bases framed from the first base.